This T cell receptor (beta chain) was captured by sequencing in a study of Ad26.COV2.S vaccination and SARS-CoV-2 variants (dated by TCRdb to the early 2020s). Background for the entire study: TCRbeta repertoire sequencing was used to assess the specificity and breadth of SARS-CoV-2-reactive T cell receptors after Ad26.COV2.S vaccination. The TCR-sequenced set comprised around 32 samples: approximately 20 Ad26.COV2.S vaccine recipients, 5 placebo recipients and 8 SARS-CoV-2 convalescent individuals.

The time point label, read with the paper, signifies: individuals recovered from natural SARS-CoV-2 infection. Reading the germline V gene (reference sequence) gives CDR1 LGHDT and CDR2 YNNKEL. Deletion took 0 bases off V and 0 bases off J, with a span of 8 bases between the germline ends. The CDR3 sequence holds 15 residues, the cysteine and phenylalanine included. Only the CDR3 portion is preserved as DNA: 45 bases, with reading frame beginning at the first base. For this clone: The antigen it binds to is not known. Base-call qualities are not available, and no considerably larger clone is one nucleotide away.

The investigation overall reported the following: After vaccination, spike-specific CD8+ and CD4+ T cell responses were reported to show substantial breadth. Vaccine and placebo recipients had similar non-spike TCR breadth, a finding consistent with the vaccine containing only spike. Spike-specific TCR breadth was higher in Ad26.COV2.S recipients than in placebo recipients (P = 0.0014). The authors noted that total T cell responses may have been underestimated by the TCR breadth and depth analyses.

The immunoSEQ Assay was used to sequence TCRbeta CDR3 regions. After extraction, genomic DNA underwent amplification by bias-controlled multiplex PCR, followed by high-throughput sequencing. Processing in the source paper ran as follows. To quantify the absolute abundance of every unique TCRbeta CDR3 region, sequences were collapsed and filtered. T cell fraction was estimated by normalizing TCRbeta template counts to usable DNA, which was measured by amplifying reference genes present in all nucleated cells. Repertoire TCRs were annotated as SARS-CoV-2-specific by exact matching of V gene, CDR3 amino acid sequence and J gene to a known reactive TCR set. MIRA supplied the reference SARS-CoV-2 TCR set, which was filtered for enrichment in COVID-19-positive ImmuneCODE repertoires so that public or cross-reactive TCRs were removed. Drawing on the MIRA antigens, annotated TCRs were analysed further at the level of specific ORF or position within ORF. Depth was the summed frequency of annotated unique rearrangements, while breadth was defined as annotated unique rearrangements over total unique productive rearrangements. Two-sided Wilcoxon rank-sum tests were applied when comparing TCR breadth between groups. The table was pulled from immuneACCESS by TCRdb, which kept in-frame rearrangements only. Such tables lose some clones; where checked, under half of the loss comes from unresolved V genes, and the rest has no known cause. From that table come the V and J calls and clone size; the DNA was used to work out D and trimming. For this sample the table gives 300,000 to 450,000 clones, of which 92% were detected only once. The ten most abundant clones make up about 3.9% of the sample.

The sequence came from a human donor who had recovered from COVID-19. The sample here was peripheral blood, taken after recovery from COVID-19. Rearrangement joined TRBV3-1 (or the pseudogene TRBV3-2) to TRBJ2-5; the D gene remains uncertain. The base sequence is TGTGCCAGCAGCCAAGATATTGCCTACCAAGAGACCCAGTACTTC. Translated, it reads CASSQDIAYQETQYF.